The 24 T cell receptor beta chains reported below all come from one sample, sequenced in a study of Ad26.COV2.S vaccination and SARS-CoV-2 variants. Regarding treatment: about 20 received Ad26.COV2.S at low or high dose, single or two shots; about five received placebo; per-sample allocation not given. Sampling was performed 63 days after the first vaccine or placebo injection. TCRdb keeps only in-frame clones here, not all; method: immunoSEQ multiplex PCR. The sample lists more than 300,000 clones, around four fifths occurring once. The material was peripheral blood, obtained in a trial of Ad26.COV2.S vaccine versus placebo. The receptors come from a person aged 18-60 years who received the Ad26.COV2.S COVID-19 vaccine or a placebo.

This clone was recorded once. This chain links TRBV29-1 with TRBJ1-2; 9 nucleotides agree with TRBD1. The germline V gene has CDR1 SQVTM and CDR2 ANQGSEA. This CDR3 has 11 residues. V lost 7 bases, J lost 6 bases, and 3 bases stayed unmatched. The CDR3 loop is CSGGQGDGYTF. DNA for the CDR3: TGCAGCGGGGGACAGGGAGATGGCTACACCTTC.

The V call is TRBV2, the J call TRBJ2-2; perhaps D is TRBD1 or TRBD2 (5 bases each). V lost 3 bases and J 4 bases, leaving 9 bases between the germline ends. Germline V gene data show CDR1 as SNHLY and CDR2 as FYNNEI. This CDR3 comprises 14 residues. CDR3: CASSERGGTGELFF. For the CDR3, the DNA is TGTGCCAGCAGTGAGAGGGGCGGCACCGGGGAGCTGTTTTTT.

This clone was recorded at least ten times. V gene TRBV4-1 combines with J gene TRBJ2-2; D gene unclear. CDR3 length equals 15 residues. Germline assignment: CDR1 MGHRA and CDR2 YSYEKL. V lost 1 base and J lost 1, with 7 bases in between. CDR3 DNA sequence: TGCGCCAGCAGCCAAGGTTTTGGGAACACCGGGGAGCTGTTTTTT. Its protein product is CASSQGFGNTGELFF.

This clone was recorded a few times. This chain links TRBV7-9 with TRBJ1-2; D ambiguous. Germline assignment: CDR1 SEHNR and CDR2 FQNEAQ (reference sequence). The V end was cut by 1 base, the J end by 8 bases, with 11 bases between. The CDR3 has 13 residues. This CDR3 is CASSLGASWGYTF. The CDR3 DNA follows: TGTGCCAGCAGCTTAGGGGCTTCCTGGGGCTACACCTTC.

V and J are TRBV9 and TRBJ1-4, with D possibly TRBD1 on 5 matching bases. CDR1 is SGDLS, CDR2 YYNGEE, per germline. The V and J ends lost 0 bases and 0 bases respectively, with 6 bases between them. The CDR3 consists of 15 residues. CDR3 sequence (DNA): TGTGCCAGCAGCGTAGGGACAACAACTAATGAAAAACTGTTTTTT. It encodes CASSVGTTTNEKLFF.

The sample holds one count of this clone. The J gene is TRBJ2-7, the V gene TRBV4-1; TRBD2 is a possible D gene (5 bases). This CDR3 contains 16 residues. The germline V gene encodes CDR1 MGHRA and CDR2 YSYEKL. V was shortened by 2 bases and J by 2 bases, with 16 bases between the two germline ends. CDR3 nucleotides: TGCGCCAGCAGCCAAATCTTTAAGCGGAGTACCTACGAGCAGTACTTC. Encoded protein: CASSQIFKRSTYEQYF.

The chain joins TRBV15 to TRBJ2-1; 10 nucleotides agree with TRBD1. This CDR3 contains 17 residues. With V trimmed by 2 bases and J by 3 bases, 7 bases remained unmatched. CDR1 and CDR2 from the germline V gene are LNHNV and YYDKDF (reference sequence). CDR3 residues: CATSRQPGQGYYNEQFF. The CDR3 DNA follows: TGTGCCACCAGCAGACAACCGGGACAGGGGTACTACAATGAGCAGTTCTTC.

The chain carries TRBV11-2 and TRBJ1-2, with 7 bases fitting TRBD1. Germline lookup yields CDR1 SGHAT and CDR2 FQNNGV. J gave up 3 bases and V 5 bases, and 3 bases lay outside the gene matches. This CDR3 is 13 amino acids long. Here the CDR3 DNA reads TGTGCCAGCAGCCCAGGGGGACACTATGGCTACACCTTC. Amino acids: CASSPGGHYGYTF.

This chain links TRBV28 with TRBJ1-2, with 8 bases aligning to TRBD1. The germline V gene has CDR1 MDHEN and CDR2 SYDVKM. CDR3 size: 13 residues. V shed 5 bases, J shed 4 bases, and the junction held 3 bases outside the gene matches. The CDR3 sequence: CASSPDRVYGYTF. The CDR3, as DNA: TGTGCCAGCAGTCCGGACAGGGTCTATGGCTACACCTTC.

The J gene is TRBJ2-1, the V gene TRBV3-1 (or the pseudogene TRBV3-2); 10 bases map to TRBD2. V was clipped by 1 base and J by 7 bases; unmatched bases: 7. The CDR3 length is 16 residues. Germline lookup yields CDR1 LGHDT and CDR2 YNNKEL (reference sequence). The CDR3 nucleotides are TGTGCCAGCAGCCAAGTTGCTAGCGGGGGAGGGAATGAGCAGTTCTTC. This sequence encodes CASSQVASGGGNEQFF.

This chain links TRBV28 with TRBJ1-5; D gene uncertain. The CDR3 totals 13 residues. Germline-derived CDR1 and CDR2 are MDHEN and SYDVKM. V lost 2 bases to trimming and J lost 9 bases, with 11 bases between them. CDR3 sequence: CASSLNPQWPQHF. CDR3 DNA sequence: TGTGCCAGCAGTTTAAACCCCCAATGGCCCCAGCATTTT.

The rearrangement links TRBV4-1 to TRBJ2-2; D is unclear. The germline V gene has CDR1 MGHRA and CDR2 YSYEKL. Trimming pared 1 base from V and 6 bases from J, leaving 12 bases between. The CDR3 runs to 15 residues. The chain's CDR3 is CASSQVKGTAGELFF. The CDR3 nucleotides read TGCGCCAGCAGCCAAGTAAAGGGCACGGCCGGGGAGCTGTTTTTT.

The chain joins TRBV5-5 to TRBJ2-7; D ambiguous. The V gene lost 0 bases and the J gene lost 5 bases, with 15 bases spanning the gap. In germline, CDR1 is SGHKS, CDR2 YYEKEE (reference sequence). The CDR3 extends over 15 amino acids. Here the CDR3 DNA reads TGTGCCAGCAGCTTGGGCGGTTTACCAGAGGACGAGCAGTACTTC. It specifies CASSLGGLPEDEQYF.

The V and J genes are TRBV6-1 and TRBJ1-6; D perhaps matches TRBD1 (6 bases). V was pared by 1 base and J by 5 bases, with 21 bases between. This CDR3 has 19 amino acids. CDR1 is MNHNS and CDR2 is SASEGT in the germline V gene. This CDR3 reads CASSEGIVGVDRHNSPLHF. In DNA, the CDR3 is TGTGCCAGCAGTGAAGGAATAGTGGGAGTAGACAGGCATAATTCACCCCTCCACTTT.

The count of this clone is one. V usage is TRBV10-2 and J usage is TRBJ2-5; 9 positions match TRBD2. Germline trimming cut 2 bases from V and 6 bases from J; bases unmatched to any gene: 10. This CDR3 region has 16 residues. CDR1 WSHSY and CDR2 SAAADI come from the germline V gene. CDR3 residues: CASSEVGGGEKKTQYF. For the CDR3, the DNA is TGCGCCAGCAGTGAGGTTGGCGGGGGGGAAAAAAAGACCCAGTACTTC.

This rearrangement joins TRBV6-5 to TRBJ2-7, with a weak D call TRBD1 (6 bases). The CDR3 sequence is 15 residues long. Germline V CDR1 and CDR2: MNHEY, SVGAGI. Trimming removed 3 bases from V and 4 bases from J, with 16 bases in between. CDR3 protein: CASSYHSAGVYEQYF. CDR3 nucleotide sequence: TGTGCCAGCAGTTATCATTCGGCAGGGGTGTACGAGCAGTACTTC.

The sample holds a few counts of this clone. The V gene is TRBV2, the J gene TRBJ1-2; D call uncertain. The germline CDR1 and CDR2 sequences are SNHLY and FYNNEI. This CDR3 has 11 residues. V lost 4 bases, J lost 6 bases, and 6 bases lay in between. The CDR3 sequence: CASSVGDGYTF. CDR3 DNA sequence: TGTGCCAGCAGTGTCGGTGATGGCTACACCTTC. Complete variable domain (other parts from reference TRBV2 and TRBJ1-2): EPEVTQTPSHQVTQMGQEVILRCVPISNHLYFYWYRQILGQKVEFLVSFYNNEISEKSEIFDDQFSVERPDGSNFTLKIRSTKLEDSAMYFCASSVGDGYTFGSGTRLTVV.

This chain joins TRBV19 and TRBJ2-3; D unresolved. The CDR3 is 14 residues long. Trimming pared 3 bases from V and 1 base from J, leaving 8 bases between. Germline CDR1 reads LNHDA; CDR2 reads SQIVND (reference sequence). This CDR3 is CASSIAYRTDTQYF. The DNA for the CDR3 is TGTGCCAGTAGTATCGCCTACCGCACAGATACGCAGTATTTT.

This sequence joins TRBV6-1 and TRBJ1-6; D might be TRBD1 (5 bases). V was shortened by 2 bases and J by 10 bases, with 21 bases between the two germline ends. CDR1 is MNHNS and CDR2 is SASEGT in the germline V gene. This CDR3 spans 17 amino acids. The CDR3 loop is CASSERGVGAPISPLHF. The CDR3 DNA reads TGTGCCAGCAGTGAAAGGGGAGTAGGGGCGCCCATCTCACCCCTCCACTTT.

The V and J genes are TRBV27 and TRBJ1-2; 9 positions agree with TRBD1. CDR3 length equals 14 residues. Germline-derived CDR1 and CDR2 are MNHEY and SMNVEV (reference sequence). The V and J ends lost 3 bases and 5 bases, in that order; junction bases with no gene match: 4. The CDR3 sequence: CASSFRDRDYGYTF. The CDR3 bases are TGTGCCAGCAGTTTCCGGGACAGGGATTATGGCTACACCTTC.

CDR3: CASSLGPNNEQFF. The CDR3 DNA follows: TGCGCCAGCAGCTTGGGACCAAACAATGAGCAGTTCTTC. The chain couples TRBV5-1 to TRBJ2-1, with D unclear. This CDR3 spans 13 amino acids. The germline V gene has CDR1 SGHRS and CDR2 YFSETQ. V was cut by 0 bases and J by 5 bases, with 6 bases left in between.

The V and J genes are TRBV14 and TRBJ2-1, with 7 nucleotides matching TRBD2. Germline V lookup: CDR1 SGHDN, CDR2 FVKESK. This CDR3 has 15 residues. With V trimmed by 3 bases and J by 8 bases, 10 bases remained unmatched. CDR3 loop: CASSQINGGRDEQFF. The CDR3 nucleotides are TGTGCCAGCAGCCAGATTAATGGAGGGAGGGATGAGCAGTTCTTC.

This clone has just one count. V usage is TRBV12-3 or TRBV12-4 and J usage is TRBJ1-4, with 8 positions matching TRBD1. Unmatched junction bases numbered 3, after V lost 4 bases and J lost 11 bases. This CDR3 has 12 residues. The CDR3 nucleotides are TGTGCCAGCAGTTCGGACAGGGAGAAACTGTTTTTT. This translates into CASSSDREKLFF.

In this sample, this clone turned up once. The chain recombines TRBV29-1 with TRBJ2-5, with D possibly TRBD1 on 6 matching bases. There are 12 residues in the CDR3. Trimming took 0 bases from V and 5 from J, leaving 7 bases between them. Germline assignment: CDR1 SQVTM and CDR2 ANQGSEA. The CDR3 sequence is CSVEDRGETQYF. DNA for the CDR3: TGCAGCGTTGAAGATAGGGGGGAGACCCAGTACTTC.